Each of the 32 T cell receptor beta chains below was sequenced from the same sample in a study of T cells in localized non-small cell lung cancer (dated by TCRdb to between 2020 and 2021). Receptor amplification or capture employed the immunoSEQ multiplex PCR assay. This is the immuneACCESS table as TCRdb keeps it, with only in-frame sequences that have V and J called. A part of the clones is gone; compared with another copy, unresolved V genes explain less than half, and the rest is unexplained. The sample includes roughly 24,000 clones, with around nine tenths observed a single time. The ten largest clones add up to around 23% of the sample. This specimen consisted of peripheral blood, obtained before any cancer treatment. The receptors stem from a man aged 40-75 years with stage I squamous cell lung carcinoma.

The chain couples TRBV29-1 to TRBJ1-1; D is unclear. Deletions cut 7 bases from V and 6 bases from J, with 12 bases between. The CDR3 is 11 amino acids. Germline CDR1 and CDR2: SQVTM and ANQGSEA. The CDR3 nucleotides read TGCAGCGACAGCAAAAACGCTGAAGCTTTCTTT. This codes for CSDSKNAEAFF.

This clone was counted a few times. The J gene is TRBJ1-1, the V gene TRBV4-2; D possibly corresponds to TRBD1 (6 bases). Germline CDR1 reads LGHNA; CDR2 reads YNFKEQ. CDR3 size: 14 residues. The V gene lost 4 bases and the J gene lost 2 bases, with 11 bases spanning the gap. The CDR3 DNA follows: TGTGCCAGCAGCCCCGGAGGGACAAACACTGAAGCTTTCTTT. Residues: CASSPGGTNTEAFF.

CDR3 in amino acids: CASSDSVGILNEQFF. In DNA form, the CDR3 reads TGTGCCAGCAGTGACTCCGTCGGGATTTTGAATGAGCAGTTCTTC. The chain recombines TRBV6-4 with TRBJ2-1; tentatively, D is TRBD2 (5 bases). V shed 0 bases and J shed 7 bases, with 13 bases lying between them. The CDR3 runs 15 residues. In germline, CDR1 is MRHNA, CDR2 SNTAGT.

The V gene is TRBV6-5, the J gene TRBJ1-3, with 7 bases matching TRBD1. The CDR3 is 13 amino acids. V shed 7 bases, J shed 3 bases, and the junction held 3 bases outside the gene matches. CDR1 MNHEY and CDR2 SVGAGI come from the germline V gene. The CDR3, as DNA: TGTGCCAGCATTGACAGGGTTGGAAACACCATATATTTT. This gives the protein CASIDRVGNTIYF.

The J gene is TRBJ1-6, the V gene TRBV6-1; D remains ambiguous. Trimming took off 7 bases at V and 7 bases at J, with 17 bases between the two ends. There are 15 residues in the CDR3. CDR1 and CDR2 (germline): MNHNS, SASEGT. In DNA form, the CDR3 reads TGTGCCAGCATCGATTGGGCGGGAGGAAATTCACCCCTCCACTTT. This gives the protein CASIDWAGGNSPLHF.

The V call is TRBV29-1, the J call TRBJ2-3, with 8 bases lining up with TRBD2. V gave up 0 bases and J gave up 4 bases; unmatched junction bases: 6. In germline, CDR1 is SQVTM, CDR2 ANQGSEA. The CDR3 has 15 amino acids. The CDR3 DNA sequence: TGCAGCGTTGAAGATCCGGGGGGGGGTGCAGATACGCAGTATTTT. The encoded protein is CSVEDPGGGADTQYF.

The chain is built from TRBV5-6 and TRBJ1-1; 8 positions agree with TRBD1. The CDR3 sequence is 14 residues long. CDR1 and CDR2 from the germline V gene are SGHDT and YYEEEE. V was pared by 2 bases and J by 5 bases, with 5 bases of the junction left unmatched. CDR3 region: CASSFNRGFTEAFF. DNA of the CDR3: TGTGCCAGCAGCTTTAACAGGGGGTTTACTGAAGCTTTCTTT.

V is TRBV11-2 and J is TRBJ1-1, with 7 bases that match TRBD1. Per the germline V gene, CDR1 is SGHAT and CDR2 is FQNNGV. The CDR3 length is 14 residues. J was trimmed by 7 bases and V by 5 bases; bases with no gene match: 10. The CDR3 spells CASSPQGTASEAFF. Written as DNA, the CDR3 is TGTGCCAGCAGCCCACAAGGGACAGCGAGTGAAGCTTTCTTT.

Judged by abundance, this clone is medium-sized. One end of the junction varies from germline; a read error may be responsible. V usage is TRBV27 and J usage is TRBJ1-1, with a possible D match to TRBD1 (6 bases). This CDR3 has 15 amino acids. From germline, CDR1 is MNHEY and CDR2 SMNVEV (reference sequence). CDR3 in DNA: TGTGCCAGCAGTGTATCCAGGGGTAGTAGTTCCGTTGCTTTCTTT. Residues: CASSVSRGSSSVAFF.

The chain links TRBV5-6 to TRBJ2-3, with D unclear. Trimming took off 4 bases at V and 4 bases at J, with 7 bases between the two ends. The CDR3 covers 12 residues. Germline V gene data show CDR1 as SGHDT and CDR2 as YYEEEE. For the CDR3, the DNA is TGTGCCAGCAGCACCGAGGCAGATACGCAGTATTTT. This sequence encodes CASSTEADTQYF.

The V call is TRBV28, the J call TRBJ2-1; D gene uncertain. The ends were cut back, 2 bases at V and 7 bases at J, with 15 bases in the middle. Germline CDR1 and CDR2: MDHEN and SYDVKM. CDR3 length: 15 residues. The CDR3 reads CASSLSRLLVNEQFF. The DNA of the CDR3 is TGTGCCAGCAGTTTAAGCCGCTTGCTAGTGAATGAGCAGTTCTTC.

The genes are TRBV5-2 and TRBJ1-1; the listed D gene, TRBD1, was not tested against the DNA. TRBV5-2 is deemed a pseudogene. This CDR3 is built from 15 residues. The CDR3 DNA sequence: TGTGCCAGCAGCCCTGAGACAGGGATGAACACTGAAGCTTTCTTT. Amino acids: CASSPETGMNTEAFF.

CDR3 sequence (DNA): TGCGCCAGCAGCGGACAGCTGCGGGAAAAACTGTTTTTT. Its translation is CASSGQLREKLFF. The rearrangement links TRBV5-1 to TRBJ1-4, with a possible D match to TRBD1 (6 bases). CDR1 is SGHRS and CDR2 is YFSETQ in the germline V gene. Trimming shortened V by 4 bases and J by 8 bases, and 12 bases separated the two germline ends. There are 13 residues in the CDR3.

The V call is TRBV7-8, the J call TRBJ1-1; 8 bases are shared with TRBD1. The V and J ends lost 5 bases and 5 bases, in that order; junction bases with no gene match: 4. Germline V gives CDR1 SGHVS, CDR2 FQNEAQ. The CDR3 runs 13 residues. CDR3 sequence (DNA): TGTGCCAGCAGCCCAAGGACAGGGACTGAAGCTTTCTTT. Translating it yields CASSPRTGTEAFF. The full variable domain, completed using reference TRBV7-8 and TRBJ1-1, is GAGVSQSPRYKVAKRGQDVALRCDPISGHVSLFWYQQALGQGPEFLTYFQNEAQLDKSGLPSDRFFAERPEGSVSTLKIQRTQQEDSAVYLCASSPRTGTEAFFGQGTRLTVV.

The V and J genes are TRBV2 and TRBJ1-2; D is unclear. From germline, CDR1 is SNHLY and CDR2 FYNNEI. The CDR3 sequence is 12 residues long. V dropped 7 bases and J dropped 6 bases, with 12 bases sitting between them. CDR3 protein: CASTDRSDGYTF. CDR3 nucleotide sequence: TGTGCCAGCACCGATAGGTCAGATGGCTACACCTTC.

The chain's CDR3 is CASSTGMNSPLHF. CDR3 DNA: TGTGCCAGCTCGACAGGGATGAATTCACCCCTCCACTTT. The rearrangement joins TRBV2 to TRBJ1-6, with 7 bases lining up with TRBD1. Per the germline V gene, CDR1 is SNHLY and CDR2 is FYNNEI. The V gene end was trimmed by 8 bases and the J gene end by 7 bases; junction bases not matched to a gene: 5. The CDR3 contains 13 residues.

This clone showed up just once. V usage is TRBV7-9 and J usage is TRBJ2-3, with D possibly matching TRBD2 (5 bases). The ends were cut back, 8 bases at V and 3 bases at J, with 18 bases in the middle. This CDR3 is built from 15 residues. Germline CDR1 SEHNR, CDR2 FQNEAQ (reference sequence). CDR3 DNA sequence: TGTGCCAGCTATCGTGAGCCACTAGGTACAGATACGCAGTATTTT. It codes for CASYREPLGTDTQYF. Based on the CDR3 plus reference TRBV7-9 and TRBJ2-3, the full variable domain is DTGVSQNPRHKITKRGQNVTFRCDPISEHNRLYWYRQTLGQGPEFLTYFQNEAQLEKSRLLSDRFSAERPKGSFSTLEIQRTEQGDSAMYLCASYREPLGTDTQYFGPGTRLTVL.

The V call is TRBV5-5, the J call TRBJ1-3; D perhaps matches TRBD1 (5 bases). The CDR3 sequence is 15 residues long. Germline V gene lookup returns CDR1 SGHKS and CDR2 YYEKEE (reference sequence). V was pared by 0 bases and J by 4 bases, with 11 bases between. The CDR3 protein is CASSLGGTSGNTIYF. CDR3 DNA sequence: TGTGCCAGCAGCTTGGGAGGGACCTCGGGAAACACCATATATTTT.

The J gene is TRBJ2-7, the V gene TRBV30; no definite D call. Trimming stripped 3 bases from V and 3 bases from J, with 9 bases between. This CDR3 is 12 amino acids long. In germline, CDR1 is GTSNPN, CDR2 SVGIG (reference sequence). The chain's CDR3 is CAWRHNHYEQYF. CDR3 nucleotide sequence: TGTGCCTGGAGGCACAACCACTACGAGCAGTACTTC.

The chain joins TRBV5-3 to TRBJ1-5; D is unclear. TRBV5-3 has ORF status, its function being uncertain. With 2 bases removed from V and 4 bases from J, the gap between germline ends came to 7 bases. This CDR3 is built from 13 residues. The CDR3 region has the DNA TGTGCCAGAAGCTTTGGAGGAAATCAGCCCCAGCATTTT. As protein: CARSFGGNQPQHF.

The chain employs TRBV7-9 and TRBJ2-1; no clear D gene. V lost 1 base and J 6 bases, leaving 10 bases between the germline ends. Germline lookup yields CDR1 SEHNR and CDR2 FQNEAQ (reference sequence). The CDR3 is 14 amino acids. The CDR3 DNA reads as TGTGCCAGCAGCTTAGGTCTTAGGGTCAATGAGCAGTTCTTC. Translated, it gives CASSLGLRVNEQFF.

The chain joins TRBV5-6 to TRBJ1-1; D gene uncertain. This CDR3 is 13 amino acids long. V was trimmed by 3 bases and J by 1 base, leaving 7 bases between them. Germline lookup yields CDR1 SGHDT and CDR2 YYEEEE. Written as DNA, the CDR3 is TGTGCCAGCAGCTACGGACCGAACACTGAAGCTTTCTTT. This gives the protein CASSYGPNTEAFF. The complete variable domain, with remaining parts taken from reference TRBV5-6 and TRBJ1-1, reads DAGVTQSPTHLIKTRGQQVTLRCSPKSGHDTVSWYQQALGQGPQFIFQYYEEEERQRGNFPDRFSGHQFPNYSSELNVNALLLGDSALYLCASSYGPNTEAFFGQGTRLTVV.

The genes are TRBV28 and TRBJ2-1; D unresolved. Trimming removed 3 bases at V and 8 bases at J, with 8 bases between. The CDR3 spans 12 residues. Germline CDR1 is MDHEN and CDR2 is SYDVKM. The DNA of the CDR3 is TGTGCCAGCAGTTTCACACATGATGAGCAGTTCTTC. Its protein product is CASSFTHDEQFF. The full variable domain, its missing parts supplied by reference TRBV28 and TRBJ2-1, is DVKVTQSSRYLVKRTGEKVFLECVQDMDHENMFWYRQDPGLGLRLIYFSYDVKMKEKGDIPEGYSVSREKKERFSLILESASTNQTSMYLCASSFTHDEQFFGPGTRLTVL.

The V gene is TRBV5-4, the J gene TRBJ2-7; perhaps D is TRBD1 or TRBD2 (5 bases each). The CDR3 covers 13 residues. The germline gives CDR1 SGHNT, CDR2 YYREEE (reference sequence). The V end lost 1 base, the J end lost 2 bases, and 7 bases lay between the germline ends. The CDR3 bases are TGTGCCAGCAGCTTGCTGGGGGCCTACGAGCAGTACTTC. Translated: CASSLLGAYEQYF.

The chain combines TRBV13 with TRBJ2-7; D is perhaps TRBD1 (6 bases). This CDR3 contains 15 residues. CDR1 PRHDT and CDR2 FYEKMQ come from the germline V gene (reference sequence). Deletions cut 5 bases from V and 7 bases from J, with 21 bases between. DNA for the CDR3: TGTGCCAGCAGCCTCGGACAGCCTAGCTCAGGGGAGCAGTACTTC. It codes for CASSLGQPSSGEQYF.

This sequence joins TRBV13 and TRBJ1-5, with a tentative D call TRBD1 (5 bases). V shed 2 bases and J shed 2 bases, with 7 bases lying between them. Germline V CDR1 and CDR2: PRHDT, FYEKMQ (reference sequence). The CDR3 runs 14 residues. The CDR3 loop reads CASSLRGGNQPQHF. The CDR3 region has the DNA TGTGCCAGCAGCTTACGAGGGGGCAATCAGCCCCAGCATTTT.

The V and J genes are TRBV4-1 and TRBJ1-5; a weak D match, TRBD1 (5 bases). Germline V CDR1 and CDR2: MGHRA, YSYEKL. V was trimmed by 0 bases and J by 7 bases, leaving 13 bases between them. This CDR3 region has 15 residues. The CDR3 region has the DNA TGCGCCAGCAGCCAAGAAGAGCAGGGTCGGCAGCCCCAGCATTTT. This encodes CASSQEEQGRQPQHF.

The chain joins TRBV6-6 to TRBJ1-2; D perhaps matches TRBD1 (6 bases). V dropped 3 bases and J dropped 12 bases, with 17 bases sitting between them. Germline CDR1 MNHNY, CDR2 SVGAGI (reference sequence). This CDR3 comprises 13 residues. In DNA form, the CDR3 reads TGTGCCAGCAGTTATTTGGACAGACTCCATAACACCTTC. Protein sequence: CASSYLDRLHNTF.

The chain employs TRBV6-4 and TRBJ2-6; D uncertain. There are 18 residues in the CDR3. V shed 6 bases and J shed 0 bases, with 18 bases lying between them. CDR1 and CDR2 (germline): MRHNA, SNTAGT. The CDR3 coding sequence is TGTGCCAGCAGACATAGTTCTGACGGTTACTCTGGGGCCAACGTCCTGACTTTC. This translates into CASRHSSDGYSGANVLTF.

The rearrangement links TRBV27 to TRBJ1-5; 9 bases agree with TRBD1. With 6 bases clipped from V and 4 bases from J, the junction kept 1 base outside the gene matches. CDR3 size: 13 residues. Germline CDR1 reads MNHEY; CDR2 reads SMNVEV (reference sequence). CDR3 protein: CASRGTGNQPQHF. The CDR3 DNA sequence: TGTGCCAGCAGAGGGACAGGGAATCAGCCCCAGCATTTT.

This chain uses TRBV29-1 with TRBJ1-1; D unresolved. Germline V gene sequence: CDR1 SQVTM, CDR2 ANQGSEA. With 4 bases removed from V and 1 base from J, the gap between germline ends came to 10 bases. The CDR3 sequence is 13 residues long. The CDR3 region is CSVGKDPNTEAFF. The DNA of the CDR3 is TGCAGCGTTGGGAAGGACCCGAACACTGAAGCTTTCTTT.

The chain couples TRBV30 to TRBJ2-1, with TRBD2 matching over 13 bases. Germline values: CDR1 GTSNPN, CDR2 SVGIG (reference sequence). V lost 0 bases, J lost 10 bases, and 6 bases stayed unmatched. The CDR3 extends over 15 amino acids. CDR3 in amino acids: CAWSVRLAGGREQFF. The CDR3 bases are TGTGCCTGGAGTGTACGACTAGCGGGGGGCCGGGAGCAGTTCTTC. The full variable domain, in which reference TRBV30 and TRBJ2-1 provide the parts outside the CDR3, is SQTIHQWPATLVQPVGSPLSLECTVEGTSNPNLYWYRQAAGRGLQLLFYSVGIGQISSEVPQNLSASRPQDRQFILSSKKLLLSDSGFYLCAWSVRLAGGREQFFGPGTRLTVL.